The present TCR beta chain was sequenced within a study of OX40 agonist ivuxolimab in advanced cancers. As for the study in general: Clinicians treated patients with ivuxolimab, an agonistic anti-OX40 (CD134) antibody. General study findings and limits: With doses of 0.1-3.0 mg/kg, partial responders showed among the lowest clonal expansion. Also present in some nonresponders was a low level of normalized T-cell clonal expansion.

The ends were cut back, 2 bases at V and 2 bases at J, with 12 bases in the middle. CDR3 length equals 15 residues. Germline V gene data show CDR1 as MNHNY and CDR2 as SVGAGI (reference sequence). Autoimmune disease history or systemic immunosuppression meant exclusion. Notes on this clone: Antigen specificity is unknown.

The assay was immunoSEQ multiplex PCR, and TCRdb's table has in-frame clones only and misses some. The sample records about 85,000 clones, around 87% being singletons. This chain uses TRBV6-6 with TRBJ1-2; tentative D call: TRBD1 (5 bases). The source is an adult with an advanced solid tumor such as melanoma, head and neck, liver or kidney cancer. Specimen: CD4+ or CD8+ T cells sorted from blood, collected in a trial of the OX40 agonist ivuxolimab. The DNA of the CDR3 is TGTGCCAGCAGTTACGCCCTAACAGGAAACTATGGCTACACCTTC. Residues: CASSYALTGNYGYTF.